This T cell receptor (beta chain) derives from a study of cytomegalovirus exposure and HLA in healthy donors. Sequenced by immunoSEQ multiplex PCR; TCRdb stores in-frame clones only, minus some. The sample lists a few hundred thousand clones, roughly 90% occurring once. CDR1 and CDR2 (germline): SGHDT, YYEEEE. V was pared by 0 bases and J by 6 bases, with 10 bases between. The length of the CDR3 is 13 residues. Sequencing was performed on PBMCs. V is TRBV5-6 and J is TRBJ2-7; maybe TRBD1 (6 bases). The sequence was obtained from a woman aged 18 to 35 in good health and CMV-seronegative. The CDR3 here is CASSLVGGGEQYF. CDR3 nucleotide sequence: TGTGCCAGCAGCTTGGTAGGGGGTGGCGAGCAGTACTTC.